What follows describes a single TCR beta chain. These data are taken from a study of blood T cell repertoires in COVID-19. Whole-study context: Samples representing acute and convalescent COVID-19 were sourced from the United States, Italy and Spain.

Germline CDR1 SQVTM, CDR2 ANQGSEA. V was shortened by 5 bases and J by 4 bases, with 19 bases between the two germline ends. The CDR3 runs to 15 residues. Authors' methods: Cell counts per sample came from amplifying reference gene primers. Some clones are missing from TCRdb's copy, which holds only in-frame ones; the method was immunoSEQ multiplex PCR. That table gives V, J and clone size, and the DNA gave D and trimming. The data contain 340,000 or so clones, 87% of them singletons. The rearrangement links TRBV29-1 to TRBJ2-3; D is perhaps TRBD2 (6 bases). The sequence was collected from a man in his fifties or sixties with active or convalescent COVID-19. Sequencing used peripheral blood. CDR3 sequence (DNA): TGCAGCGTTACGGGACTTTCGACTCATCCAGATACGCAGTATTTT. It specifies CSVTGLSTHPDTQYF.